This TCR beta chain was sequenced during a study of cytomegalovirus exposure and HLA in healthy donors. Trimming shortened V by 9 bases and J by 3 bases, and 6 bases separated the two germline ends. The germline CDR1 and CDR2 sequences are MNHNY and SVGAGI (reference sequence). The CDR3 is 11 residues long. Notes on the study in general: The authors assumed roughly uniform sequencing depth across donors for presence/absence analyses. TCR beta V- and J-gene trimming, according to a later analysis, was linked to a missense DCLRE1C variant.

PCR primers comprised 60 Vbeta and 13 Jbeta primers. The assay was immunoSEQ multiplex PCR, and TCRdb's table has in-frame clones only and misses some. The table has some 150,000 clones, around 82% seen once. A remark on this clone: Its antigen remains unidentified.

The genes are TRBV6-6 and TRBJ1-5; no firm D call. The sequenced sample consisted of PBMCs. The TCR comes from a male donor in good health and CMV-seronegative. The CDR3 region has the DNA TGTGCCAGTCGGGTCAATCAGCCCCAGCATTTT. This sequence encodes CASRVNQPQHF.